A selection of T cell receptor beta chains follows, all from one sample in a study of T-cell reconstitution after alpha-beta-depleted transplantation in children. MiXCR, applied by TCRdb to the PCR reads, yields one record per CDR3 protein. The profile shows hundreds of thousands of distinct CDR3 sequences, about 14% of them singletons. This specimen consisted of PBMCs, obtained from the stem cell graft. These receptors were taken from a human donor who donated a stem cell graft to a child with Fanconi anemia. The CDR3 runs from the conserved cysteine through the conserved F or W. The order of the fields is J gene, V gene, D gene, clone size, CDR3 DNA, CDR3 protein. A D gene is named only where the DNA matches it firmly. A row's size may be missing; if present it is once, few, many or a size class.

J: TRBJ2-5
V: TRBV27
D: .
size: few
DNA: TGTGCCAGCAGTTTGGTTTCTGGAGGCTACCAAGAGACCCAGTACTTC
CDR3: CASSLVSGGYQETQYF

J: TRBJ1-2
V: TRBV25-1
D: .
size: many
DNA: TGTGCCAGCACCGATGGGGGTGGCTACACCTTC
CDR3: CASTDGGGYTF

J: TRBJ2-5
V: TRBV6-5
D: TRBD2
size: .
DNA: TGTGCCAGCAGTTACTCGGCTAGCGGGGGTCAAGAGACCCAGTACTTC
CDR3: CASSYSASGGQETQYF

J: TRBJ1-1
V: TRBV20-1
D: TRBD1
size: many
DNA: TGCAGTGCTCTCGACAGGGGAGGAACTGAAGCTTTCTTT
CDR3: CSALDRGGTEAFF

J: TRBJ1-5
V: TRBV12-3/TRBV12-4
D: .
size: many
DNA: TGTGCCAGCAGCCTCGGACCAGTTAATCAGCCCCAGCATTTT
CDR3: CASSLGPVNQPQHF

J: TRBJ1-6
V: TRBV5-6
D: .
size: few
DNA: TGTGCCAGCAGCCGTGACGTCAGGGGCGATTCACCCCTCCACTTT
CDR3: CASSRDVRGDSPLHF

J: TRBJ1-4
V: TRBV20-1
D: .
size: .
DNA: TGCAGTGCTAGAGCCCGGGAACAGACAACTAATGAAAAACTGTTTTTT
CDR3: CSARAREQTTNEKLFF

J: TRBJ2-2
V: TRBV7-3
D: TRBD1
size: .
DNA: TGTGCCAGCAGCTTCGCTCCGCCCGACAGGGGGAACACCGGGGAGCTGTTTTTT
CDR3: CASSFAPPDRGNTGELFF

J: TRBJ2-1
V: TRBV6-1
D: .
size: few
DNA: TGTGCCAGCAGGGCTGCCGGGGGTGGAAGCTCCTACAATGAGCAGTTCTTC
CDR3: CASRAAGGGSSYNEQFF

J: TRBJ2-2
V: TRBV9
D: .
size: few
DNA: TGTGCCAGCAGCGTCGCGGGACGGACGAACACCGGGGAGCTGTTTTTT
CDR3: CASSVAGRTNTGELFF

J: TRBJ1-5
V: TRBV12-3/TRBV12-4
D: .
size: many
DNA: TGTGCCAGCAGTTTGGCGGGCGGTAGCAATCAGCCCCAGCATTTT
CDR3: CASSLAGGSNQPQHF

J: TRBJ1-6
V: TRBV4-3
D: .
size: .
DNA: TGCGCCAGCAGCCAAGTGCAGGGGACTAATTCACCCCTCCACTTT
CDR3: CASSQVQGTNSPLHF

J: TRBJ1-2
V: TRBV15
D: .
size: .
DNA: TGTGCCACCAGCAGAGATTTATACCTTCAGGGTGGAGAAGGCTACACCTTC
CDR3: CATSRDLYLQGGEGYTF

J: TRBJ2-1
V: TRBV7-2
D: .
size: once
DNA: TGTGCCAGCAGCTTAGTTGGACCGAACTACAATGAGCAGTTCTTC
CDR3: CASSLVGPNYNEQFF

J: TRBJ1-1
V: TRBV5-5
D: .
size: .
DNA: TGTGCCAGCAGCCCTATCAGCAACACTGAAGCTTTCTTT
CDR3: CASSPISNTEAFF

J: TRBJ2-7
V: TRBV20-1
D: TRBD1
size: .
DNA: TGCAGTGTTACAGGGGGCGCATCCTACGAGCAGTACTTC
CDR3: CSVTGGASYEQYF

J: TRBJ2-1
V: TRBV9
D: .
size: many
DNA: TGTGCCAGCAGCCATTCAGGCTCAACAGTCCCCAATGAGCAGTTCTTC
CDR3: CASSHSGSTVPNEQFF

J: TRBJ2-7
V: TRBV7-2
D: .
size: many
DNA: TGTGCCAGCAGCCACTCCGGGACTTTGGGGTACTACGAGCAGTACTTC
CDR3: CASSHSGTLGYYEQYF

J: TRBJ2-1
V: TRBV3-1
D: .
size: few
DNA: TGTGCCAGCAGCCAATCGCGGGGCAGTGAGCAGTTCTTC
CDR3: CASSQSRGSEQFF

J: TRBJ2-3
V: TRBV28
D: TRBD1
size: .
DNA: TGTGCCAGCAGTTCGACAGGGGCCGCAGATACGCAGTATTTT
CDR3: CASSSTGAADTQYF

J: TRBJ2-3
V: TRBV27
D: .
size: .
DNA: TGTGCCAGCAGTCCCCGACCGACCACCTACACAGATACGCAGTATTTT
CDR3: CASSPRPTTYTDTQYF

J: TRBJ2-5
V: TRBV5-6
D: TRBD2
size: many
DNA: TGTGCCAGCAGCTTTTTAGCGGGGGGCCAAGAGACCCAGTACTTC
CDR3: CASSFLAGGQETQYF

J: TRBJ2-5
V: TRBV5-1
D: TRBD2
size: many
DNA: TGCGCCAGCAGCTCGGGACTAGCGGTCGAGACCCAGTACTTC
CDR3: CASSSGLAVETQYF

J: TRBJ1-1
V: TRBV12-3/TRBV12-4
D: TRBD1
size: few
DNA: TGTGCCAGCACCGTCGAGTTTATGAGGGGGCAAGCTTTCTTT
CDR3: CASTVEFMRGQAFF

J: TRBJ2-6
V: TRBV5-1
D: .
size: few
DNA: TGCGCCAGCAGCTTTAGGAACTCTGGGGCCAACGTCCTGACTTTC
CDR3: CASSFRNSGANVLTF

J: TRBJ2-1
V: TRBV9
D: .
size: few
DNA: TGTGCCAGCAGCGCCCAGAGGGGTGGGGGGCAGTTCTTC
CDR3: CASSAQRGGGQFF

J: TRBJ2-3
V: TRBV11-2
D: TRBD2
size: few
DNA: TGTGCCAGCAGCTCGCTAGCGGGGGGGGAAACAGATACGCAGTATTTT
CDR3: CASSSLAGGETDTQYF

J: TRBJ2-7
V: TRBV16
D: .
size: .
DNA: TGTGCCAGCAGCCCAGGTTACAGTTCCTACGAGCAGTACTTC
CDR3: CASSPGYSSYEQYF

J: TRBJ2-1
V: TRBV12-3/TRBV12-4
D: .
size: few
DNA: TGTGCCAGCAGTTGGGCACTTTACAATGAGCAGTTCTTC
CDR3: CASSWALYNEQFF